This TCR beta chain came from a study of control samples from healthy donors and cancer patients. This clone was recorded once. V gave up 4 bases and J gave up 2 bases, with 7 bases separating them. This CDR3 region has 12 residues. The germline V gene has CDR1 SGHKS and CDR2 YYEKEE (reference sequence). Method: immunoSEQ multiplex PCR; TCRdb's copy keeps in-frame clones and lacks some. The sample shows 170,000 or so clones, about 91% of them seen only once. This chain joins TRBV5-5 and TRBJ2-7; D not certain. The source is a woman aged 40 to 50 in good health. The sample comprised blood. The CDR3 reads CASSLHPYEQYF. CDR3 nucleotide sequence: TGTGCCAGCAGCCTACACCCCTACGAGCAGTACTTC.